The T cell receptor (beta chain) under discussion was sequenced for a study of blood T cell repertoires in COVID-19. Method: immunoSEQ multiplex PCR; TCRdb's copy keeps in-frame clones and lacks some. The repertoire holds about 150,000 clones, with 70% to 90% as singletons. Germline CDR1 reads SGHTA; CDR2 reads FQGNSA. This CDR3 has 17 amino acids. V shed 5 bases and J 0 bases; nucleotides not matched to a gene: 5. Enrollment of patients from Seattle took place during active infection, with longitudinal follow-up. The chain has TRBV7-2 and TRBJ2-2, with 11 positions matching TRBD2. The TCR originated in a woman in her sixties or seventies with COVID-19, enrolled during active disease. The source material was peripheral blood. In DNA form, the CDR3 reads TGTGCCAGCAGCAAACTAGCGGGAGCCGCGAACACCGGGGAGCTGTTTTTT. Its translation: CASSKLAGAANTGELFF. Variable domain in full (rest from reference TRBV7-2 and TRBJ2-2): GAGVSQSPSNKVTEKGKDVELRCDPISGHTALYWYRQSLGQGLEFLIYFQGNSAPDKSGLPSDRFSAERTGGSVSTLTIQRTQQEDSAVYLCASSKLAGAANTGELFFGEGSRLTVL.